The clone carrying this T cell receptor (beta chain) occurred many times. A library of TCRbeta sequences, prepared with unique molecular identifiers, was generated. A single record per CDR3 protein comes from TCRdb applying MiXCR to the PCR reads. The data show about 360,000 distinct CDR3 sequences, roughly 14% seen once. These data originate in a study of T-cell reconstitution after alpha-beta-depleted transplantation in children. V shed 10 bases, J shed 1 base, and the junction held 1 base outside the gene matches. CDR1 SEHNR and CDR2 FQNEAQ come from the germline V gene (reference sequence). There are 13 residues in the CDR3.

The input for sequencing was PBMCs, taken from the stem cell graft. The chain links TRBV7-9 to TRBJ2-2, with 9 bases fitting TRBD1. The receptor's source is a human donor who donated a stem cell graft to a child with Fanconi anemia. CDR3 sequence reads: CANRGQNTGELFF. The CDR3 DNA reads TGTGCCAACAGGGGGCAGAACACCGGGGAGCTGTTTTTT.